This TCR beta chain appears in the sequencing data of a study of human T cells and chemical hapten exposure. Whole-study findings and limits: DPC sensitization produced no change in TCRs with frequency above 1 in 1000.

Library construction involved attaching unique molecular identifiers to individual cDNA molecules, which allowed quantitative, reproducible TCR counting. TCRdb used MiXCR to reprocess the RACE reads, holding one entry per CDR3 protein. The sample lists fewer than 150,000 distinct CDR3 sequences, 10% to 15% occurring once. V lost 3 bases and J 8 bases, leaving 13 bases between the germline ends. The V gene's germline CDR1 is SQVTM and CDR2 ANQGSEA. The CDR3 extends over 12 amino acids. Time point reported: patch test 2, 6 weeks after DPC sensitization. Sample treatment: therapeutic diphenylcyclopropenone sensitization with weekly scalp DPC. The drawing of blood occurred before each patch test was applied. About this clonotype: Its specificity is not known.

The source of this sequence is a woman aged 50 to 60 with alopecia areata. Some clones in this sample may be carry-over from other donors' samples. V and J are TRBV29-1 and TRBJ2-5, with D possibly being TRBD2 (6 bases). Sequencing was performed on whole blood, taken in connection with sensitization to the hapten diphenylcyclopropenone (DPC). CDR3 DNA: TGCAGCGTTGATGGCAGGCGGGGCACCCAGTACTTC. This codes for CSVDGRRGTQYF. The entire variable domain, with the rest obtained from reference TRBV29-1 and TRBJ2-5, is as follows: SAVISQKPSRDICQRGTSLTIQCQVDSQVTMMFWYRQQPGQSLTLIATANQGSEATYESGFVIDKFPISRPNLTFSTLTVSNMSPEDSSIYLCSVDGRRGTQYFGPGTRLLVL.